This record looks at one T cell receptor beta chain sequence and its context. The CDR3 totals 14 residues. V lost 5 bases and J lost 3, with 11 bases in between. Germline assignment: CDR1 MNHEY and CDR2 SMNVEV (reference sequence). This specimen comes from a study of cytomegalovirus exposure and HLA in healthy donors. PCR involved 60 Vbeta and 13 Jbeta primers. Assay used: immunoSEQ multiplex PCR; TCRdb lists only in-frame clones, some missing. In the table there are some 200,000 clones, approximately 79% of which are singletons. The clonotype comes from a middle-aged man in good health and CMV-seronegative. The rearrangement uses TRBV27 and TRBJ1-5, with a weak D call TRBD1 (6 bases). The sample comprised PBMCs. The CDR3 bases are TGTGCCAGCAGTAACACAGGGTCCAATCAGCCCCAGCATTTT. This sequence encodes CASSNTGSNQPQHF.